The 21 T cell receptor beta chains below all came from one sample that was sequenced in a study of blood T cells in healthy people across ages. A second PCR of 7 to 11 cycles used a sample-barcoded 5' primer and a J-beta primer mix. TCRdb recomputed calls from the 5' RACE reads with MiXCR, one row per CDR3 protein. The sample consists of 780,000 or so distinct CDR3 sequences, approximately 25% of them appearing once. Another study also made use of these data, one on T cells of mothers and their children.

The specimen was blood. The receptors derive from a boy younger than 18 in good health.

The chain links TRBV20-1 to TRBJ2-3, with D unresolved. CDR3 length: 15 amino acids. Trimming pared 0 bases from V and 0 bases from J, leaving 10 bases between. Germline lookup yields CDR1 DFQATT and CDR2 SNEGSKA (reference sequence). The CDR3 is CSARDQARSTDTQYF. CDR3 sequence (DNA): TGCAGTGCTAGAGATCAAGCTAGGAGCACAGATACGCAGTATTTT.

This clonotype came up a few times. This chain joins TRBV12-3 or TRBV12-4 and TRBJ2-5, with no clear D. The end of the DNA aligns better with TRBJ2-7, so the J call may be wrong. The CDR3 is 14 amino acids. As DNA, the CDR3 is TGTGCCAGCAGTTTAGAACCCGCCTACGGCGAGCAGTACTTC. It codes for CASSLEPAYGEQYF.

This clonotype appeared a single time. V and J are TRBV27 and TRBJ2-5, with 10 bases that match TRBD2. The J call may be wrong; the DNA end is better matched by TRBJ2-1. This CDR3 spans 14 amino acids. Germline values: CDR1 MNHEY, CDR2 SMNVEV (reference sequence). CDR3 coding DNA: TGTGCCAGCAGCCACCTAGCGGGGGAGGGCGAGCAGTTCTTC. This codes for CASSHLAGEGEQFF.

The sample holds many counts of this clonotype. The chain is built from TRBV27 and TRBJ1-1; TRBD1 might be the D (5 bases). The CDR3 spans 13 residues. Trimming took 3 bases from V and 4 from J, leaving 9 bases between them. CDR1 is MNHEY and CDR2 is SMNVEV in the germline V gene (reference sequence). The chain's CDR3 is CASSFGRGTEAFF. DNA of the CDR3: TGTGCCAGCAGTTTTGGGAGGGGCACTGAAGCTTTCTTT.

The rearrangement uses TRBV7-9 and TRBJ2-5; D possibly uses TRBD1 or TRBD2 (7 bases each). Matching the DNA end better, TRBJ2-1 makes the J call doubtful. CDR1 and CDR2 (germline): SEHNR, FQNEAQ (reference sequence). The CDR3 totals 18 residues. The CDR3 DNA follows: TGTGCCAGCAGCTTAGATTCCGAACCAGGGGGGGCCTACAATGAGCAGTTCTTC. Its translation is CASSLDSEPGGAYNEQFF.

Only a few counts were recorded for this clonotype. This chain joins TRBV7-2 and TRBJ2-5; unclear D gene. CDR3 length: 12 amino acids. Germline CDR1 and CDR2: SGHTA and FQGNSA. Trimming pared 5 bases from V and 6 bases from J, leaving 10 bases between. CDR3 sequence: CASSPNGKTQYF. DNA of the CDR3: TGTGCCAGCAGCCCCAATGGAAAGACCCAGTACTTC.

This clonotype was counted only a few times. V and J are TRBV9 and TRBJ2-5; 8 bases align to TRBD2. The last part of the DNA fits TRBJ2-1 better; the J call may be wrong. CDR3 length equals 15 residues. Germline V gene data show CDR1 as SGDLS and CDR2 as YYNGEE. CDR3 coding DNA: TGTGCCAGCAGCGTAGTCGGGACTAGAGAGCAGGAGCAGTTCTTC. Its protein product is CASSVVGTREQEQFF.

This clonotype has a handful of counts. The chain combines TRBV11-2 with TRBJ2-6; a possible D gene is TRBD1 (6 bases). The CDR3 loop spans 18 amino acids. Trimming removed 5 bases from V and 1 base from J, with 18 bases in between. CDR1 and CDR2 from the germline V gene are SGHAT and FQNNGV. The CDR3 spells CASSPYRGQGSGANVLTF. The CDR3 DNA reads as TGTGCCAGCAGCCCCTATAGAGGCCAGGGGTCTGGGGCCAACGTCCTGACTTTC.

The V gene is TRBV18, the J gene TRBJ2-5; D unresolved. Germline V gene lookup returns CDR1 KGHSH and CDR2 LQKENI. V gave up 1 base and J gave up 4 bases, with 7 bases separating them. The CDR3 runs 13 residues. The CDR3, as DNA: TGTGCCAGCTCACCACGGGCACGAGAGACCCAGTACTTC. This translates into CASSPRARETQYF.

V gene TRBV12-3 or TRBV12-4 combines with J gene TRBJ2-1; D possibly corresponds to TRBD2 (6 bases). Between the trimmed V and J ends, which lost 3 bases and 7 bases, there was a span of 16 bases. The CDR3 contains 15 residues. CDR3 region: CASSFGGTLRNEQFF. CDR3 coding DNA: TGTGCCAGCAGTTTTGGCGGGACCCTTCGGAATGAGCAGTTCTTC.

The genes are TRBV5-1 and TRBJ2-5; D possibly corresponds to TRBD1 (6 bases). The CDR3 extends over 16 amino acids. The V and J ends lost 2 bases and 0 bases respectively, with 14 bases between them. The germline gives CDR1 SGHRS, CDR2 YFSETQ. The chain's CDR3 is CASSLQGPGNQETQYF. The CDR3 bases are TGCGCCAGCAGCTTACAGGGACCAGGCAACCAAGAGACCCAGTACTTC.

CDR3 sequence reads: CASSKGDDGGAFF. CDR3 in DNA: TGTGCCAGCAGCAAAGGTGACGACGGGGGAGCTTTCTTT. The V gene is TRBV21-1, the J gene TRBJ1-1; the table's D call, TRBD1, was not checked against the DNA. TRBV21-1 is deemed a pseudogene. The CDR3 has 13 amino acids.

In this sample, this clonotype turned up a few times. The V and J genes are TRBV15 and TRBJ2-3; D is possibly TRBD1 (5 bases). This CDR3 comprises 15 residues. The V and J ends lost 3 bases and 0 bases respectively, with 10 bases between them. The germline V gene encodes CDR1 LNHNV and CDR2 YYDKDF (reference sequence). The CDR3 region is CATSRQGSSTDTQYF. CDR3 coding DNA: TGTGCCACCAGCAGGCAGGGCAGTAGCACAGATACGCAGTATTTT. Based on the CDR3 plus reference TRBV15 and TRBJ2-3, the full variable domain is DAMVIQNPRYQVTQFGKPVTLSCSQTLNHNVMYWYQQKSSQAPKLLFHYYDKDFNNEADTPDNFQSRRPNTSFCFLDIRSPGLGDTAMYLCATSRQGSSTDTQYFGPGTRLTVL.

The chain is built from TRBV7-9 and TRBJ2-1, with 9 nucleotides matching TRBD1. Germline-derived CDR1 and CDR2 are SEHNR and FQNEAQ (reference sequence). CDR3 length equals 16 residues. Trimming at V came to 5 bases and at J to 3 bases, leaving 8 bases not matched to a gene. CDR3: CASSQQGAPNYNEQFF. The CDR3 DNA follows: TGTGCCAGCAGCCAACAGGGGGCCCCCAACTACAATGAGCAGTTCTTC. Based on the CDR3 plus reference TRBV7-9 and TRBJ2-1, the full variable domain is DTGVSQNPRHKITKRGQNVTFRCDPISEHNRLYWYRQTLGQGPEFLTYFQNEAQLEKSRLLSDRFSAERPKGSFSTLEIQRTEQGDSAMYLCASSQQGAPNYNEQFFGPGTRLTVL.

This clonotype was detected a few times. Because the CDR3's place on the DNA is in doubt, the DNA is left out and the CDR3 is given as listed by TCRdb. The CDR3 reads CSVGWGAGLCTF. The rearrangement joins TRBV29-1 to TRBJ1-2; the table assigns TRBD1, which was not confirmed against the DNA. With termini counted, the CDR3 has 12 amino acids. The germline V gene encodes CDR1 SQVTM and CDR2 ANQGSEA.

Points on this clonotype: A junction boundary mismatches the germline segment, possibly from a read error. V gene TRBV20-1 combines with J gene TRBJ2-3; D gene ambiguous. This CDR3 comprises 12 residues. Germline lookup yields CDR1 DFQATT and CDR2 SNEGSKA (reference sequence). The CDR3 spells CSARGNVDTQYF. The CDR3 DNA sequence: TGCAGTGCTAGAGGAAACGTAGATACGCAGTATTTC.

V gene TRBV5-6 combines with J gene TRBJ2-2, with D possibly TRBD1 on 6 matching bases. Trimming removed 2 bases from V and 1 base from J, with 18 bases in between. Germline CDR1 and CDR2: SGHDT and YYEEEE. This CDR3 contains 18 residues. Here the CDR3 reads CASSFKLIGTKNTGELFF. CDR3 bases: TGTGCCAGCAGCTTTAAGCTCATCGGGACAAAGAACACCGGGGAGCTGTTTTTT.

This clonotype was seen a handful of times. V and J are TRBV4-1 and TRBJ2-3, with 13 bases that match TRBD2. This CDR3 contains 16 residues. The V gene end was trimmed by 4 bases and the J gene end by 11 bases; junction bases not matched to a gene: 12. Germline V gene lookup returns CDR1 MGHRA and CDR2 YSYEKL. The CDR3 loop reads CASSLQNPGLAGEQYF. The CDR3 coding sequence is TGCGCCAGCAGCCTACAAAACCCTGGACTAGCGGGGGAGCAGTATTTT.

This rearrangement joins TRBV28 to TRBJ2-1; maybe TRBD1 (6 bases). The CDR3 is made up of 17 amino acids. CDR1 and CDR2 from the germline V gene are MDHEN and SYDVKM. With 2 bases removed from V and 0 bases from J, the gap between germline ends came to 14 bases. CDR3 sequence: CASSLEGVRVSYNEQFF. The CDR3 DNA is TGTGCCAGCAGTTTAGAGGGGGTTAGGGTCTCCTACAATGAGCAGTTCTTC.

This clonotype turned up a few times. This sequence joins TRBV7-3 and TRBJ2-1; D gene ambiguous. The germline V and J ends were trimmed by 0 bases and 6 bases, with 9 bases remaining between them. Germline V gene sequence: CDR1 SGHTA, CDR2 FQGTGA. This CDR3 is built from 14 residues. CDR3 protein: CASSLTVVSNEQFF. CDR3 coding DNA: TGTGCCAGCAGCTTAACCGTTGTTTCCAATGAGCAGTTCTTC.

A few counts support this clonotype. CDR3 in amino acids: CSASVTYEQYF. The CDR3 nucleotides read TGCAGTGCTAGTGTTACCTACGAGCAGTACTTC. The chain recombines TRBV20-1 with TRBJ2-7; D remains ambiguous. The CDR3 runs 11 residues. CDR1 is DFQATT, CDR2 SNEGSKA, per germline (reference sequence). Trimming took off 3 bases at V and 2 bases at J, with 5 bases between the two ends.